These 5 T cell receptor beta chains share one sample of origin, sequenced in a study of regulatory T cells in long-lasting Graves disease. As to time point: newly diagnosed GD, antithyroid drugs for less than 3 months. Generation of the TCR library employed RNA extracted from PBMCs. Arm-PCR of CDR3 regions and iRepertoire HTBI primers were used to build TCR beta libraries. TCRdb re-called the multiplex PCR reads through MiXCR, storing one row per CDR3 protein. This table has 400,000 to 500,000 distinct CDR3 sequences, over 15% appearing once. The data also belong to a second study, concerning T cells in Graves' hyperthyroidism and ophthalmopathy.

Here the sequenced sample was peripheral blood mononuclear cells (PBMCs), taken at new diagnosis, from a patient treated with antithyroid drugs. The receptors shown here come from a woman aged 25 to 45 with Graves disease.

This clonotype was observed at least ten times. The V and J genes are TRBV20-1 and TRBJ2-1; D gene ambiguous. Per the germline V gene, CDR1 is DFQATT and CDR2 is SNEGSKA (reference sequence). The CDR3 covers 17 residues. V was clipped by 4 bases and J by 4 bases, with 23 bases between them. CDR3 in amino acids: CSATMAVAAHTYNEQFF. For the CDR3, the DNA is TGCAGTGCTACCATGGCGGTGGCTGCTCACACATACAATGAGCAGTTCTTC.

This clonotype was picked up a small number of times. CDR3 nucleotide sequence: TGCGCCAGCAAGCTAGCGGGCGTGAACACCGGGGAGCTGTTTTTT. Its translation: CASKLAGVNTGELFF. This rearrangement joins TRBV5-1 to TRBJ2-2, with 8 bases matching TRBD2. The germline V gene has CDR1 SGHRS and CDR2 YFSETQ. The V gene end was trimmed by 6 bases and the J gene end by 1 base; junction bases not matched to a gene: 5. The CDR3 covers 15 residues.

This clonotype has more than one count but fewer than ten. The chain uses TRBV5-1 and TRBJ1-4, with D possibly being TRBD1 (6 bases). Germline lookup yields CDR1 SGHRS and CDR2 YFSETQ. There are 15 residues in the CDR3. Trimming took 4 bases from V and 8 from J, leaving 18 bases between them. The CDR3 here is CASSSWGAVKEKLFF. CDR3 sequence (DNA): TGCGCCAGCAGCAGCTGGGGGGCAGTAAAGGAAAAACTGTTTTTT.

The chain recombines TRBV7-3 with TRBJ2-2; 7 nucleotides line up with TRBD2. Trimming removed 5 bases from V and 6 bases from J; junction bases left unmatched: 12. The CDR3 has 16 amino acids. Looked up from germline, CDR1 is SGHTA and CDR2 is FQGTGA. CDR3 in amino acids: CASSPSRDYGPGELFF. The CDR3 coding sequence is TGTGCCAGCAGCCCCTCCCGGGACTACGGACCCGGGGAGCTGTTTTTT.

In its sample, this clonotype was seen many times. The V gene is TRBV28, the J gene TRBJ2-1, with 7 bases matching TRBD2. The CDR3 spans 12 residues. From germline, CDR1 is MDHEN and CDR2 SYDVKM. V lost 3 bases and J lost 15; bases outside the gene matches: 8. CDR3 amino acids: CASSFSRGSLFF. DNA of the CDR3: TGTGCCAGCAGTTTTTCCCGCGGGAGTCTGTTCTTC.